The sequence of this T cell receptor (beta chain) was determined in a study of cytomegalovirus exposure and HLA in healthy donors. CDR1 is SNHLY, CDR2 FYNNEI, per germline. This CDR3 is 15 amino acids long. Trimming left V 7 bases short and J 7 bases short, with 20 bases between. Primers for the PCR totalled 60 Vbeta and 13 Jbeta. Sequencing was performed with immunoSEQ multiplex PCR; in TCRdb, only in-frame clones are kept and a portion is missing. The sample yields some 130,000 clones, approximately 80% seen once. Healthy bone marrow donors made up the donors. J is TRBJ2-1 and V is TRBV2, with a tentative D call TRBD2 (6 bases). Sequencing used PBMCs. The receptor comes from a male donor in good health and CMV-seropositive. Here the CDR3 reads CASNGGNLNLNEQFF. CDR3 nucleotides: TGTGCCAGCAACGGAGGGAATTTGAATTTAAATGAGCAGTTCTTC.